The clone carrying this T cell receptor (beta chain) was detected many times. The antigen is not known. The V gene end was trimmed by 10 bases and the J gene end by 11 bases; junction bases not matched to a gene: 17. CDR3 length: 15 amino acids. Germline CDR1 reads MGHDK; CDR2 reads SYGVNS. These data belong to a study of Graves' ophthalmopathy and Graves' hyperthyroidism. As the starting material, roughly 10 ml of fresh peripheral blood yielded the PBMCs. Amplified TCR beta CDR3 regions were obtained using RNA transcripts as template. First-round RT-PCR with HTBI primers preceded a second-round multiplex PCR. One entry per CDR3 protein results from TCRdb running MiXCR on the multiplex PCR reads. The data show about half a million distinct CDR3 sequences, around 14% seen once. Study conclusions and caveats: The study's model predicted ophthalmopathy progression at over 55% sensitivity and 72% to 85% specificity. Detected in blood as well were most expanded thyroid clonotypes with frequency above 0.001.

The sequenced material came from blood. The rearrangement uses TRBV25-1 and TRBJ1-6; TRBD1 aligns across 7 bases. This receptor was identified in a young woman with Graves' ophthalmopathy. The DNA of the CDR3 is TGTGCCAACAACTACGGGACAGCCAAGGAGCCACCCCTCCACTTT. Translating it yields CANNYGTAKEPPLHF.